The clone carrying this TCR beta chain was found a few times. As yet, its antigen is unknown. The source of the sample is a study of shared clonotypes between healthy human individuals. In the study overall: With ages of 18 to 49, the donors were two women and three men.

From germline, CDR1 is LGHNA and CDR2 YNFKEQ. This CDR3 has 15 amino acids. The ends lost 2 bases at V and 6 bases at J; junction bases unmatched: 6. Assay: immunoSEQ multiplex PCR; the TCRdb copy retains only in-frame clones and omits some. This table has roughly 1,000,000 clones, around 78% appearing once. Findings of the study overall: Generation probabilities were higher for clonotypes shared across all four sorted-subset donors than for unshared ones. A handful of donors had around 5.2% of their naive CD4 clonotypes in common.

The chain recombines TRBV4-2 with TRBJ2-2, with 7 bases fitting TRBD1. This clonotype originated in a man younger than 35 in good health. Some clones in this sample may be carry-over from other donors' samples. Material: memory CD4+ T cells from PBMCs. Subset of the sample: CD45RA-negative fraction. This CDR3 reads CASSQTRQGSGELFF. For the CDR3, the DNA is TGTGCCAGCAGCCAAACGAGACAGGGTTCCGGGGAGCTGTTTTTT.